This T cell receptor beta chain was profiled in a study of CD8 T cell repertoires and HIV-1 epitope variants. Study at large: Controls were a CMV, EBV and flu peptide pool, Ebola AY9 negative control, and no-peptide well. The baseline condition was 1M T cells left uncultured. Tested: three Gag epitope families, Nef HW9 and YT9. Study-wide results and caveats: The assay identified only TCR beta chains of antigen-proliferating T cells.

Sequencing used immunoSEQ multiplex PCR; TCRdb keeps in-frame clones, though not all of them. The sample shows thousands of clones, 55% to 70% of them seen only once. Comment on this clone: Its matching antigen is unknown.

Germline CDR1 is MNHEY and CDR2 is SMNVEV (reference sequence). This CDR3 has 16 amino acids. The V and J ends lost 9 bases and 2 bases, in that order; junction bases with no gene match: 14. V usage is TRBV27 and J usage is TRBJ1-2; 8 nucleotides match TRBD1. Sequencing was carried out using cultured CD8+ T cells derived from PBMCs. This clonotype was sampled from a male donor with HIV. The CDR3: CARGTWTGSKNYGYTF. Written as DNA, the CDR3 is TGTGCCAGGGGAACTTGGACAGGGTCTAAAAACTATGGCTACACCTTC.